A selection of T cell receptor beta chains follows, all from one sample in a study of blood T cell repertoires in COVID-19. Generated by immunoSEQ multiplex PCR, the TCRdb table keeps only in-frame clones and is missing some. The sample records 150,000 to 200,000 clones, 65% to 90% being singletons. The sample was peripheral blood. The source is a man aged 55 to 70 with acute or convalescent COVID-19. CDR3s include the opening cysteine and the closing phenylalanine or tryptophan. The D gene is left open where the match is weak. Clone size appears in some rows only: once, few, many, or a class for an expanded clone.

j_call | clone_size | d_call | v_call | cdr3_nt | cdr3_aa
TRBJ1-4 | . | TRBD1 | TRBV6-6 | TGTGCCAGCAGTGATAACAGGGGGACTAATGAAAAACTGTTTTTT | CASSDNRGTNEKLFF
TRBJ2-3 | . | . | TRBV11-3 | TGTGCCAGCAGCTTAGCACGGGAAAATACGCAGTATTTT | CASSLARENTQYF
TRBJ2-3 | . | TRBD1 | TRBV7-6 | TGTGCCAGCAGCTTACAGGGGGCTCCGATTGCAGATACGCAGTATTTT | CASSLQGAPIADTQYF
TRBJ2-7 | . | TRBD1 | TRBV2 | TGTGCCAGCAGCCCGGACAGGGGCGGCTACGAGCAGTACTTC | CASSPDRGGYEQYF
TRBJ1-2 | . | . | TRBV28 | TGTGCCAGCAGTTTCCAGGGTCGGGGCTACACCTTC | CASSFQGRGYTF
TRBJ2-7 | . | TRBD2 | TRBV9 | TGTGCCAGCAGCGTAGGGGCGGGAGGGCTAACCTACGAGCAGTACTTC | CASSVGAGGLTYEQYF
TRBJ1-1 | once | . | TRBV5-1 | TGCGCCAGCAGCTTGGGCCCGGGCACTGAAGCTTTCTTT | CASSLGPGTEAFF
TRBJ1-6 | . | . | TRBV5-1 | TGCGCCAGCAGCTTGGCCGGAGGGAAGAGTAATTCACCCCTCCACTTT | CASSLAGGKSNSPLHF
TRBJ2-3 | . | TRBD2 | TRBV5-1 | TGCGCCACACGGGAGGGGCTGGACACAGATACGCAGTATTTT | CATREGLDTDTQYF
TRBJ2-2 | . | . | TRBV3-1/TRBV3-2 | TGTGCCAGCAGCCAGGAGGGGGCGGGCACCGGGGAGCTGTTTTTT | CASSQEGAGTGELFF
TRBJ2-7 | . | . | TRBV28 | TGTGCCAGCAGTTTAGGTCCGGGATCCTACGAGCAGTACTTC | CASSLGPGSYEQYF
TRBJ2-5 | . | TRBD1 | TRBV6-2/TRBV6-3 | TGTGCCAGCAGTTGGTACACAGGGGTAGAGACCCAGTACTTC | CASSWYTGVETQYF
TRBJ2-7 | . | . | TRBV5-5 | TGTGCCAGCAGCTTTAGCGGCTACAGTACCTACGAGCAGTACTTC | CASSFSGYSTYEQYF
TRBJ2-5 | . | TRBD1 | TRBV4-2 | TGTGCCAGCAGCTCCCGGGACAGGGGGCCAGGAGAGACCCAGTACTTC | CASSSRDRGPGETQYF
TRBJ2-7 | . | TRBD1 | TRBV6-6 | TGTGCCAGCAGTTACCCGGGACAGGGCTCCTACGAGCAGTACTTC | CASSYPGQGSYEQYF
TRBJ2-3 | . | TRBD2 | TRBV7-3 | TGTGCCAGCAGACTAGCGGGAGCAGATACGCAGTATTTT | CASRLAGADTQYF
TRBJ2-7 | once | TRBD1 | TRBV6-5 | TGTGCCAGCAGGTCGGGACAGGGGCCTCCCGAGCAGTACTTC | CASRSGQGPPEQYF
TRBJ2-1 | . | . | TRBV27 | TGTGCCAGCAGTGCCATAGCGCAGAGCTCCTACAATGAGCAGTTCTTC | CASSAIAQSSYNEQFF
TRBJ1-4 | once | . | TRBV30 | TGTGCCTGGAGTGGAGGATCCACTAATGAAAAACTGTTTTTT | CAWSGGSTNEKLFF
TRBJ1-2 | . | . | TRBV27 | TGTGCCAGCAGTTTCCAGGGTGTGGGTGGCTACACCTTC | CASSFQGVGGYTF
TRBJ2-5 | . | TRBD1 | TRBV7-9 | TGTGCCAGCAGAAGACAGGGGGCTCAAGAGACCCAGTACTTC | CASRRQGAQETQYF
TRBJ1-4 | . | . | TRBV5-1 | TGCGCCAGCAGCCCCATGGAGTCAACTAATGAAAAACTGTTTTTT | CASSPMESTNEKLFF
TRBJ1-2 | . | TRBD1 | TRBV10-3 | TGTGCCATCAGTCGGGACAGGGATGGCTACACCTTC | CAISRDRDGYTF
TRBJ1-1 | . | TRBD1 | TRBV6-5 | TGTGCCAGCAGACCAGGGGGTGGGAACACTGAAGCTTTCTTT | CASRPGGGNTEAFF
TRBJ1-5 | . | . | TRBV12-1 | TGTGCCAGCAGCTGGACAGGGGGGAATCAGCCCCAGCATTTT | CASSWTGGNQPQHF
TRBJ1-4 | . | . | TRBV7-6 | TGTGCCAGCAGCCTCCCTCCCGGGACATCCGAGGAAAAACTGTTTTTT | CASSLPPGTSEEKLFF
TRBJ1-4 | . | . | TRBV2 | TGTGCCAGCAAACGCATGGGGCTCGCTAATGAAAAACTGTTTTTT | CASKRMGLANEKLFF
TRBJ2-7 | . | TRBD2 | TRBV7-9 | TGTGCCAGCAGCTTAGCTTTAGGGCGGGGGTCCTACGAGCAGTACTTC | CASSLALGRGSYEQYF
TRBJ2-3 | . | . | TRBV20-1 | TGCAGTGCTAGTAAACGGCTAGCAAGCACAGATACGCAGTATTTT | CSASKRLASTDTQYF
TRBJ1-1 | . | . | TRBV9 | TGTGCCAGCAGCGTAATGGGCACCGCGCCTACTGAAGCTTTCTTT | CASSVMGTAPTEAFF
TRBJ1-5 | . | TRBD1 | TRBV28 | TGTGCCAGCATATCACAGGGGGCATTGCAGCCCCAGCATTTT | CASISQGALQPQHF
TRBJ1-5 | . | . | TRBV27 | TGTGCCAGCAGTTTGAATGCGGGACAGCCCCAGCATTTT | CASSLNAGQPQHF
TRBJ1-6 | few | TRBD1 | TRBV15 | TGTGCCACAAGGGGGCGTTATAATTCACCCCTCCACTTT | CATRGRYNSPLHF
TRBJ2-3 | . | . | TRBV19 | TGTGCCAGTAGTCCCAGGATTGGCACAGATACGCAGTATTTT | CASSPRIGTDTQYF
TRBJ1-1 | . | . | TRBV2 | TGTGCCAGCAGTGGGTCCAGGAACACTGAAGCTTTCTTT | CASSGSRNTEAFF
TRBJ1-2 | once | . | TRBV2 | TGTGCCAGCGACAGGATGGTTGGCTACACCTTC | CASDRMVGYTF
TRBJ1-2 | . | . | TRBV6-6 | TGTGCCAGCAGGGTACAGGACCCCTATGGCTACACCTTC | CASRVQDPYGYTF
TRBJ1-4 | once | TRBD1 | TRBV28 | TGTGCCAGCAGTCCAAGACAGGGGGTTGTTGAAAAACTGTTTTTT | CASSPRQGVVEKLFF
TRBJ1-6 | . | . | TRBV5-1 | TGCGCCAGCAGCCTGATGACAGATTTTTCTTCACCCCTCCACTTT | CASSLMTDFSSPLHF
TRBJ2-1 | . | TRBD2 | TRBV29-1 | TGCAGCGTACTTACTAGCGGGAGTATTTACAATGAGCAGTTCTTC | CSVLTSGSIYNEQFF
TRBJ2-1 | . | . | TRBV9 | TGTGCCAGCAGCGTAGTACAGACGTCCTACAATGAGCAGTTCTTC | CASSVVQTSYNEQFF
TRBJ1-4 | . | . | TRBV2 | TGTGCCAGCAGTGAAAACCGCGAAGAAAAACTGTTTTTT | CASSENREEKLFF
TRBJ2-1 | few | TRBD2 | TRBV5-1 | TGCGCCAGCAGCTTGGTGGTGGGGGGGTACAATGAGCAGTTCTTC | CASSLVVGGYNEQFF
TRBJ2-1 | . | TRBD2 | TRBV7-6 | TGTGCCAGCAGCTTAGCGCATCTAGCGGGAGGTCACAATGAGCAGTTCTTC | CASSLAHLAGGHNEQFF
TRBJ1-2 | . | . | TRBV7-8 | TGTGCCAGCAGCTTAACAGGGATGGGCTATGGCTACACCTTC | CASSLTGMGYGYTF
TRBJ1-2 | once | . | TRBV3-1/TRBV3-2 | TGTGCCAGCAGCCAAGATTTATATGGCTACACCTTC | CASSQDLYGYTF
TRBJ1-2 | . | . | TRBV12-3/TRBV12-4 | TGTGCCAGCAGACGGGACTTAATCTATGGCTACACCTTC | CASRRDLIYGYTF
TRBJ1-1 | . | . | TRBV19 | TGTGCCAGTAAGACGGGAGCGAACACTGAAGCTTTCTTT | CASKTGANTEAFF
TRBJ2-2 | few | . | TRBV7-3 | TGTGCCAGCAGCCCAGGGGCTAGCGGTGCCGGGGAGCTGTTTTTT | CASSPGASGAGELFF